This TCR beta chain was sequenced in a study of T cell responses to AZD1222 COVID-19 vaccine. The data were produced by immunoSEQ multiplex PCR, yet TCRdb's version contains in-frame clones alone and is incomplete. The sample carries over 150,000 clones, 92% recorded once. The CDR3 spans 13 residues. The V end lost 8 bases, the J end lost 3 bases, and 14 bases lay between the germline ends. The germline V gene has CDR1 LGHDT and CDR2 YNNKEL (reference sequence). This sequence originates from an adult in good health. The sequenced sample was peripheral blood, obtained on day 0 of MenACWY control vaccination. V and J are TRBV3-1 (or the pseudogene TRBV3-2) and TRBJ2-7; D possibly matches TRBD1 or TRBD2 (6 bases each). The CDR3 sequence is CASGKGGYYEQYF. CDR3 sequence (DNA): TGTGCCAGCGGTAAGGGGGGTTACTACGAGCAGTACTTC.